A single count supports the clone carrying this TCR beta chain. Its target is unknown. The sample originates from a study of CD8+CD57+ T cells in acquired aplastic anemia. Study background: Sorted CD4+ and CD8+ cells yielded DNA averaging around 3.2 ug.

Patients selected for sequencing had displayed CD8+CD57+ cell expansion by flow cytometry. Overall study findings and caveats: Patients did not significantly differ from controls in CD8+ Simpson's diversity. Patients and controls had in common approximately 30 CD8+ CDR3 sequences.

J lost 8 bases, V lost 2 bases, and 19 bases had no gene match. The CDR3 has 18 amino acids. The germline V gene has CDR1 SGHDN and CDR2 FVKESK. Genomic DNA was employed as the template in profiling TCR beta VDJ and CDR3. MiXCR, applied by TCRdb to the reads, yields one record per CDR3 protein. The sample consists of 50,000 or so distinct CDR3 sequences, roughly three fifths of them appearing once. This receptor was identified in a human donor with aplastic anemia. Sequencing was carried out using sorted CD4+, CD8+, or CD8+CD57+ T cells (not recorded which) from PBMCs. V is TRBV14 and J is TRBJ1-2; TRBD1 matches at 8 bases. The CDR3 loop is CASSQTQGGGKVLKGYTF. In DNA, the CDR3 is TGTGCCAGCAGCCAAACACAGGGGGGTGGGAAGGTGCTAAAGGGCTACACCTTC.